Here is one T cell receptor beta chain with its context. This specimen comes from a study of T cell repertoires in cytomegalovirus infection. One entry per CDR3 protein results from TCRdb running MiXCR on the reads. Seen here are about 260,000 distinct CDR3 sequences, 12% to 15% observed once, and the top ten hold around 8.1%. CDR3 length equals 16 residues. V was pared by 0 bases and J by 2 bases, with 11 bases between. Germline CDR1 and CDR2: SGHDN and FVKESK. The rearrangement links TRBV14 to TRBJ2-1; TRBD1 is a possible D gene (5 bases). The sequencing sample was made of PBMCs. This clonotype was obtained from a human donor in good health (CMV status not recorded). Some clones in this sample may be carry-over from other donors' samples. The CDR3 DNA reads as TGTGCCAGCAGCCAAGAGGTGGGGCTCCCCTACAATGAGCAGTTCTTC. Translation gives CASSQEVGLPYNEQFF. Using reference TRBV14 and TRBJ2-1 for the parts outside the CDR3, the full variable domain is EAGVTQFPSHSVIEKGQTVTLRCDPISGHDNLYWYRRVMGKEIKFLLHFVKESKQDESGMPNNRFLAERTGGTYSTLKVQPAELEDSGVYFCASSQEVGLPYNEQFFGPGTRLTVL.